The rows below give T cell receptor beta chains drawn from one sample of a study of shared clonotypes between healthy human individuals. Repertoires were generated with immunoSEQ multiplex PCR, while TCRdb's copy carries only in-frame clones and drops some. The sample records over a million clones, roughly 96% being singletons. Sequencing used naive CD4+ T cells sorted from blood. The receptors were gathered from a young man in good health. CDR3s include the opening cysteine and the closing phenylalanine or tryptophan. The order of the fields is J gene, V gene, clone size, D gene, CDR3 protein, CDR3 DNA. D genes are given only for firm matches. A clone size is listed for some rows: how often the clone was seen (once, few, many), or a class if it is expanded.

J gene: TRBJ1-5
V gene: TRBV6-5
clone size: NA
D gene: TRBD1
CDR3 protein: CASSRDRAFQPQHF
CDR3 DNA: TGTGCCAGCAGTCGGGACAGGGCCTTTCAGCCCCAGCATTTT

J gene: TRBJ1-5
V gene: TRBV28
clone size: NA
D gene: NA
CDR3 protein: CASSRFPGSASSNQPQHF
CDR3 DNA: TGTGCCAGCAGTCGTTTCCCTGGTTCGGCGTCTAGCAATCAGCCCCAGCATTTT

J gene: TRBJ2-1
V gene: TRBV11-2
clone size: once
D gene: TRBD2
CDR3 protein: CASSFGTSGRNEQFF
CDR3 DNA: TGTGCCAGCAGCTTCGGGACTAGCGGGAGGAATGAGCAGTTCTTC

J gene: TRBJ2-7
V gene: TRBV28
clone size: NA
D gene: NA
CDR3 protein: CASLQGGGDEQYF
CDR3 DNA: TGTGCCAGCCTACAGGGCGGTGGAGACGAGCAGTACTTC

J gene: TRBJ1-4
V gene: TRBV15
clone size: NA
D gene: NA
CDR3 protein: CATSRVSGRVNEKLFF
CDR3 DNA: TGTGCCACCAGCAGAGTTTCGGGCAGGGTAAATGAAAAACTGTTTTTT

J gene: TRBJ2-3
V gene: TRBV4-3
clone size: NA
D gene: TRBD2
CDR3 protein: CASSSRTSVADTQYF
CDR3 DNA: TGCGCCAGCAGCAGCCGGACTAGCGTGGCAGATACGCAGTATTTT

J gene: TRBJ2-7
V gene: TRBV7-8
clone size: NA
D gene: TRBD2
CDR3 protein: CASSLDKTSGHLEQYF
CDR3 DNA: TGTGCCAGCAGCTTAGATAAGACTAGCGGACATTTGGAGCAGTACTTC

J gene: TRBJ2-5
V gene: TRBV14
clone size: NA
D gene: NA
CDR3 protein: CASSQGARGQETQYF
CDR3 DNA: TGTGCCAGCAGCCAAGGAGCGAGGGGCCAAGAGACCCAGTACTTC

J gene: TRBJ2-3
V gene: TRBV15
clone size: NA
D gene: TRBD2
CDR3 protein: CATSRDRGRGLAGSTDTQYF
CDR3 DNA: TGTGCCACCAGCAGAGATCGGGGGCGGGGGCTAGCGGGAAGCACAGATACGCAGTATTTT

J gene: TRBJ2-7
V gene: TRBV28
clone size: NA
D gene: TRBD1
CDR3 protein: CASGGWGQGSFLAYEQYF
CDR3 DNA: TGTGCCAGCGGGGGGTGGGGACAGGGTTCCTTTTTAGCCTACGAGCAGTACTTC

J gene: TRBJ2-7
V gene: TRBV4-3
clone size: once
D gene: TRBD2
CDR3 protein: CASSQGLAASYEQYF
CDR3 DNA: TGCGCCAGCAGCCAAGGACTAGCGGCCTCCTACGAGCAGTACTTC

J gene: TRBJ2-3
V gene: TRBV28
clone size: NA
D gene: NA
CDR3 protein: CASSSTASTDTQYF
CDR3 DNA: TGTGCCAGCAGTTCAACAGCTAGCACAGATACGCAGTATTTT

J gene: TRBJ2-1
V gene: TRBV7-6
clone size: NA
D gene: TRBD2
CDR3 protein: CASSSISGSSYNEQFF
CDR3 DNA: TGTGCCAGCAGCTCAATTAGCGGGAGCTCCTACAATGAGCAGTTCTTC

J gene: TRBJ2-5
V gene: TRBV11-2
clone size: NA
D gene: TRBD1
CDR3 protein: CASSLDVGGGLPGTQYF
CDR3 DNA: TGTGCCAGCAGCTTAGATGTAGGGGGCGGTTTGCCGGGGACCCAGTACTTC

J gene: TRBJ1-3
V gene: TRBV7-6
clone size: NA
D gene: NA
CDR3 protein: CASSLGTQRSVLRNTIYF
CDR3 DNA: TGTGCCAGCAGCTTGGGCACACAAAGAAGCGTTTTGAGAAACACCATATATTTT

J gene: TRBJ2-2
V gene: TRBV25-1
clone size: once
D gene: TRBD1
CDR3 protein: CASSVDREVAGELFF
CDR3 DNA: TGTGCCAGCAGTGTCGACAGGGAAGTGGCCGGGGAGCTGTTTTTT

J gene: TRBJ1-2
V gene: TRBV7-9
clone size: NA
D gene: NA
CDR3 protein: CASSLAPVYGYTF
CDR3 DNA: TGTGCCAGCAGCTTAGCACCCGTCTATGGCTACACCTTC

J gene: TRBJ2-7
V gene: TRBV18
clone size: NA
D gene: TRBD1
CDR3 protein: CASSPPGQGAFYEQYF
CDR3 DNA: TGTGCCAGCTCACCACCTGGACAGGGGGCATTCTACGAGCAGTACTTC

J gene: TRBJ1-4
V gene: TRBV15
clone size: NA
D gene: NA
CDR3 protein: CATSREDSQEEKLFF
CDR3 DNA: TGTGCCACCAGCAGAGAGGACTCCCAGGAGGAAAAACTGTTTTTT

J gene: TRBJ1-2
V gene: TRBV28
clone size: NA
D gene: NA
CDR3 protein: CATRTDANYGYTF
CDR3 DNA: TGTGCCACCAGGACAGACGCGAACTATGGCTACACCTTC

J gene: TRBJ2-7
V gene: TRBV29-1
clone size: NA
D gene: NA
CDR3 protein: CSAKGSYYEQYF
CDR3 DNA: TGCAGCGCCAAGGGGAGTTACTACGAGCAGTACTTC

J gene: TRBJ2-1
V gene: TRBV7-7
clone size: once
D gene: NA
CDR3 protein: CASSLGLAANNEQFF
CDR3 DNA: TGTGCCAGCAGCTTAGGTCTGGCGGCCAACAATGAGCAGTTCTTC

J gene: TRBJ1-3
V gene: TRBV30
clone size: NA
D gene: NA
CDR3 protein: CAWSYGSGNTIYF
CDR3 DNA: TGTGCCTGGAGCTACGGCTCTGGAAACACCATATATTTT

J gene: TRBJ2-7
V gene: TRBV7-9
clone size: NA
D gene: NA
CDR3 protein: CASSPWAQGAVTYEQYF
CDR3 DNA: TGTGCCAGCAGCCCTTGGGCACAGGGCGCGGTTACCTACGAGCAGTACTTC

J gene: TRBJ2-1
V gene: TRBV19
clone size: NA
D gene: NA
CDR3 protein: CASSIGPGSYNEQFF
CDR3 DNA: TGTGCCAGTAGTATAGGTCCGGGCTCCTACAATGAGCAGTTCTTC

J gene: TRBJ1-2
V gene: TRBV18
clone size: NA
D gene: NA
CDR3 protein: CASSPLSGDWYGYTF
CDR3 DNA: TGTGCCAGCTCACCACTATCGGGAGACTGGTATGGCTACACCTTC

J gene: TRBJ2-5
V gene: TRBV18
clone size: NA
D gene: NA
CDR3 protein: CASSKDNLETQYF
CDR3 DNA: TGTGCCAGCTCAAAGGACAATCTGGAGACCCAGTACTTC

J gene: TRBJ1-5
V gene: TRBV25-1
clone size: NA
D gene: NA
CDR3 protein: CASSGQDRTHF
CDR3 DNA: TGTGCCAGCAGTGGCCAGGACCGGACGCATTTT

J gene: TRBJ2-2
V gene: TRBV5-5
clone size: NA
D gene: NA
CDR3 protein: CASSLGRLTTGELFF
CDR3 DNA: TGTGCCAGCAGCTTGGGGAGACTAACTACCGGGGAGCTGTTTTTT

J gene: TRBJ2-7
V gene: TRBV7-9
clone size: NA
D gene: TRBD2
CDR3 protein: CASSLALAGGRAYEQYF
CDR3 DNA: TGTGCCAGCAGCTTAGCGCTAGCGGGAGGGAGAGCCTACGAGCAGTACTTC

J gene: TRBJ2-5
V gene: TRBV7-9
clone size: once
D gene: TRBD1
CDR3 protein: CASSLRQGRNYQETQYF
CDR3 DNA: TGTGCCAGCAGCTTAAGACAGGGCCGAAACTACCAAGAGACCCAGTACTTC

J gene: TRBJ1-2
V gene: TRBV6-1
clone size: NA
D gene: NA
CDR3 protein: CASTGSTYGYTF
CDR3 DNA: TGTGCCAGCACCGGATCCACTTATGGCTACACCTTC

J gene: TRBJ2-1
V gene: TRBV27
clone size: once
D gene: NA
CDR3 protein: CASSGAQEFKQFF
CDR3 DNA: TGTGCCAGCAGTGGTGCTCAGGAATTCAAGCAGTTCTTC

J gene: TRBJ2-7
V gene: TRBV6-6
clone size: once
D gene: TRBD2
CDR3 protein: CASTGLAEPYEQYF
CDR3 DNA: TGTGCCAGCACCGGACTAGCGGAGCCTTACGAGCAGTACTTC

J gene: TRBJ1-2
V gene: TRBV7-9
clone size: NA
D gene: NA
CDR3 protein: CASSSSWRNYGYTF
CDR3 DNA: TGTGCCAGCAGCTCGTCGTGGCGTAACTATGGCTACACCTTC

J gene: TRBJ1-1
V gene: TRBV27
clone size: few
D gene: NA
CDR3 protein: CASLRQGPRVNTEAFF
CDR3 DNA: TGTGCCAGCTTACGGCAGGGGCCGCGCGTGAACACTGAAGCTTTCTTT

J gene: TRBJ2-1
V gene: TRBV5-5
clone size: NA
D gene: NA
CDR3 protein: CASSLSRQRTQNNEQFF
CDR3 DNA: TGTGCCAGCAGCTTGTCGCGTCAGAGGACACAAAACAATGAGCAGTTCTTC

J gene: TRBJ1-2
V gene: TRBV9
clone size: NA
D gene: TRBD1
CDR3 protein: CASSVGGQVGGYTF
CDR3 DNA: TGTGCCAGCAGCGTAGGGGGACAGGTCGGTGGCTACACCTTC

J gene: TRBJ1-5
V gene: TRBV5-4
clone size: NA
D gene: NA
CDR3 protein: CASSLRGQPQHF
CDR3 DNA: TGTGCCAGCAGCTTGCGAGGTCAGCCCCAGCATTTT

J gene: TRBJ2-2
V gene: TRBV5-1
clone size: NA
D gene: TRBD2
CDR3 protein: CASSPTLAGKNTGELFF
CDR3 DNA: TGCGCCAGCAGCCCGACACTAGCGGGGAAGAACACCGGGGAGCTGTTTTTT

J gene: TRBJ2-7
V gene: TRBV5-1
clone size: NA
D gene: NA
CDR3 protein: CASSFEGGNYEQYF
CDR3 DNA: TGCGCCAGCAGCTTTGAAGGGGGAAACTACGAGCAGTACTTC

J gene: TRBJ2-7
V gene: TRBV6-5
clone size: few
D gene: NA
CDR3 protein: CASSYLREDPYEQYF
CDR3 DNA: TGTGCCAGCAGTTACTTGAGGGAGGACCCCTACGAGCAGTACTTC

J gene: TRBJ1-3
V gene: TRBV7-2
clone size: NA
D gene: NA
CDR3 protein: CASSLWTASGNTIYF
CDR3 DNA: TGTGCCAGCAGCCTATGGACAGCCTCTGGAAACACCATATATTTT

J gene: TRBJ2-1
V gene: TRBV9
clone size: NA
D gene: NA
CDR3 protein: CASSVGTGRTGGPYNEQFF
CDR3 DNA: TGTGCCAGCAGCGTCGGGACAGGGAGGACGGGAGGGCCCTACAATGAGCAGTTCTTC

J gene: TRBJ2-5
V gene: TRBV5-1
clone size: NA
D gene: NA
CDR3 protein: CASSSTGVQETQYF
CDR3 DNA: TGCGCCAGCAGCTCCACAGGAGTCCAAGAGACCCAGTACTTC

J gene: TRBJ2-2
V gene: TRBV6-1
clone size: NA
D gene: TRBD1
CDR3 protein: CASSELRTGTAGELFF
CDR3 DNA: TGTGCCAGCAGTGAACTTCGGACAGGAACTGCCGGGGAGCTGTTTTTT